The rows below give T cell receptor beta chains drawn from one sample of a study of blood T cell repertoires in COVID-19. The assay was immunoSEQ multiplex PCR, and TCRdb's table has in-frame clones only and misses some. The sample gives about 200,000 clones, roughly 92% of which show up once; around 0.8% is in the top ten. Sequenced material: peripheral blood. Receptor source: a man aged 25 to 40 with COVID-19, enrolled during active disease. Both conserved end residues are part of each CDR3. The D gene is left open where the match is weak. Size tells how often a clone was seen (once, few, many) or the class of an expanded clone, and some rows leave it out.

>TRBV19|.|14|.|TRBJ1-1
CASRGRTMNTEAFF
TGTGCCAGTAGGGGACGGACTATGAACACTGAAGCTTTCTTT
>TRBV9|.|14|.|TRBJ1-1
CASSPFEAMTEAFF
TGTGCCAGCAGCCCCTTTGAGGCCATGACTGAAGCTTTCTTT
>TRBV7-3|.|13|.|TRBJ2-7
CASSPDGAYEQYF
TGTGCCAGCAGCCCGGACGGGGCCTACGAGCAGTACTTC
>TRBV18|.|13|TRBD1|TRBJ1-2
CASSPGQGYGYTF
TGTGCCAGCTCCCCGGGACAGGGATACGGCTACACCTTC
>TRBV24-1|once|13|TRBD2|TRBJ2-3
CATAAGGTDTQYF
TGTGCCACGGCGGCGGGGGGCACGGATACGCAGTATTTT
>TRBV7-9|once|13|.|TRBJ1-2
CASRTADSYGYTF
TGTGCCAGCAGAACCGCGGACAGCTATGGCTACACCTTC
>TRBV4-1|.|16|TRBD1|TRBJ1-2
CASSQDLQGAGYGYTF
TGCGCCAGCAGCCAAGACTTACAGGGGGCAGGCTATGGCTACACCTTC
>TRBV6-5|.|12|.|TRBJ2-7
CATLDGAYEQYF
TGTGCCACCCTCGACGGAGCCTACGAGCAGTACTTC
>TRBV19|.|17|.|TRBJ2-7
CASSRVSGRHSIYEQYF
TGTGCCAGTAGTCGAGTCTCCGGCAGACACTCGATCTACGAGCAGTACTTC
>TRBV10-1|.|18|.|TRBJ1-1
CASSESATRDTMNTEAFF
TGCGCCAGCAGTGAGTCAGCGACCCGGGACACTATGAACACTGAAGCTTTCTTT
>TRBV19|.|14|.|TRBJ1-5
CASSQGYSNQPQHF
TGTGCCAGTAGTCAGGGATATAGCAATCAGCCCCAGCATTTT
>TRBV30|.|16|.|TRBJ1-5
CAWSVRKGLSNQPQHF
TGTGCCTGGAGTGTACGTAAGGGGTTGAGCAATCAGCCCCAGCATTTT
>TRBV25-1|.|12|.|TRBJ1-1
CASRQGHTEAFF
TGTGCCAGCAGGCAGGGTCACACTGAAGCTTTCTTT
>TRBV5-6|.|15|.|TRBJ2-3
CASSLSLAGADTQYF
TGTGCCAGCAGCCTATCCCTAGCTGGAGCAGATACGCAGTATTTT
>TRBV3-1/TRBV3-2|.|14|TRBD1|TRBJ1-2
CASSLRTGNYGYTF
TGTGCCAGCAGCCTAAGGACAGGCAACTATGGCTACACCTTC
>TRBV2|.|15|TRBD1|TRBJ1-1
CASRPATGEGTEAFF
TGTGCCAGCAGACCCGCGACAGGGGAGGGAACTGAAGCTTTCTTT
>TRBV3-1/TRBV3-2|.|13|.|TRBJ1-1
CASSQDFGGDAFF
TGTGCCAGCAGCCAAGATTTCGGGGGGGATGCTTTCTTT
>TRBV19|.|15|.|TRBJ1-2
CASSISVGANYGYTF
TGTGCCAGTAGTATCTCTGTAGGAGCTAACTATGGCTACACCTTC
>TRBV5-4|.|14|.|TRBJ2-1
CASSLDMGPGGQFF
TGTGCCAGCAGTCTGGACATGGGGCCCGGGGGGCAGTTCTTC
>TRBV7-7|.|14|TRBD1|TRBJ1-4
CASSPGTGREKLFF
TGTGCCAGCAGCCCCGGGACAGGGCGAGAAAAACTGTTTTTT
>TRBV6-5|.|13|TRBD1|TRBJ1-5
CASGGQLNQPQHF
TGTGCCAGCGGGGGACAGCTCAATCAGCCCCAGCATTTT
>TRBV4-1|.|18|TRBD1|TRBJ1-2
CASSPLPGQKINFYGYTF
TGCGCCAGCAGCCCCCTTCCGGGACAGAAAATAAACTTCTATGGCTACACCTTC
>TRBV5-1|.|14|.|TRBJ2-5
CASSLGSGQETQYF
TGCGCCAGCAGCTTGGGAAGCGGGCAAGAGACCCAGTACTTC
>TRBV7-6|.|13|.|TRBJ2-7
CASSLASEGEQYF
TGTGCCAGCAGCTTAGCGAGCGAGGGCGAGCAGTACTTC
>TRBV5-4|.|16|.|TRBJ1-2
CASSLGAGTGMEGYTF
TGTGCCAGCAGCTTGGGGGCCGGGACTGGGATGGAGGGCTACACCTTC
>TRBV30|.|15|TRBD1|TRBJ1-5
CAWTTATGGNQPQHF
TGTGCCTGGACTACAGCGACAGGGGGCAATCAGCCCCAGCATTTT
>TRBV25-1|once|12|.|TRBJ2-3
CATTLYTDTQYF
TGTGCCACCACTCTATACACAGATACGCAGTATTTT
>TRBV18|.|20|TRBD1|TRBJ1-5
CASSLTSPGTGGLSNQPQHF
TGTGCCAGCTCACTCACCTCTCCCGGGACAGGGGGCCTAAGCAATCAGCCCCAGCATTTT
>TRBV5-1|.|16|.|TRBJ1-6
CASSAEFRSYNSPLHF
TGCGCCAGCAGCGCCGAGTTCCGCTCCTATAATTCACCCCTCCACTTT
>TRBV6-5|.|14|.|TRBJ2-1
CASSRKSEYNEQFF
TGTGCCAGCAGTCGGAAAAGCGAATACAATGAGCAGTTCTTC
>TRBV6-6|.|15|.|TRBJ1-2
CASSYNAGPIYGYTF
TGTGCCAGCAGTTACAACGCGGGACCGATCTATGGCTACACCTTC
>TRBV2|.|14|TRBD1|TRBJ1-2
CASSEGTGDYGYTF
TGTGCCAGCAGTGAAGGGACAGGGGACTATGGCTACACCTTC
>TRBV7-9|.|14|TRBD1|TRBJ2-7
CASSSTDRAGEQYF
TGTGCCAGCAGCTCTACGGACAGGGCAGGGGAGCAGTACTTC
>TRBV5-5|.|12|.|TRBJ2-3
CASSSVAVTQYF
TGTGCCAGCAGCTCCGTAGCGGTTACGCAGTATTTT
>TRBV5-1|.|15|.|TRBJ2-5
CASSLALQGQETQYF
TGCGCCAGCAGCTTGGCTCTCCAGGGTCAAGAGACCCAGTACTTC
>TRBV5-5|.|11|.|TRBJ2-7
CASTPAGEQYF
TGTGCCAGCACTCCCGCGGGGGAGCAGTACTTC
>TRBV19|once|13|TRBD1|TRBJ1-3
CASSIQGANTIYF
TGTGCCAGTAGTATCCAGGGGGCAAACACCATATATTTT
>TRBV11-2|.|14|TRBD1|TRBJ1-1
CASSLVQGVAEAFF
TGTGCCAGCAGCTTAGTGCAGGGGGTAGCTGAAGCTTTCTTT
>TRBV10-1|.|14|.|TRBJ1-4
CASSDGTTNEKLFF
TGCGCCAGCAGTGATGGCACAACTAATGAAAAACTGTTTTTT